This T cell receptor beta chain came from a study of cytomegalovirus exposure and HLA in healthy donors. Points from the study as a whole: Specificity for CMV antigens was confirmed in vitro for a few of the CMV-associated chains.

Trimming shortened V by 4 bases and J by 5 bases, and 15 bases separated the two germline ends. This CDR3 is 14 amino acids long. Germline assignment: CDR1 SGDLS and CDR2 YYNGEE. Worth noting for this clone: As yet, its antigen is unknown.

Using immunoSEQ multiplex PCR, the repertoire was profiled, and TCRdb retains in-frame clones only, with some absent. Of some 200,000 clones in the sample, 80% to 85% were seen once. This sequence was found in a woman aged 18 to 35 in good health and CMV-seropositive. The V call is TRBV9, the J call TRBJ1-1; TRBD1 might be the D (6 bases). Material: PBMCs. CDR3 residues: CASSLDPGVTEAFF. CDR3 nucleotides: TGTGCCAGCAGCCTTGATCCAGGGGTAACTGAAGCTTTCTTT.